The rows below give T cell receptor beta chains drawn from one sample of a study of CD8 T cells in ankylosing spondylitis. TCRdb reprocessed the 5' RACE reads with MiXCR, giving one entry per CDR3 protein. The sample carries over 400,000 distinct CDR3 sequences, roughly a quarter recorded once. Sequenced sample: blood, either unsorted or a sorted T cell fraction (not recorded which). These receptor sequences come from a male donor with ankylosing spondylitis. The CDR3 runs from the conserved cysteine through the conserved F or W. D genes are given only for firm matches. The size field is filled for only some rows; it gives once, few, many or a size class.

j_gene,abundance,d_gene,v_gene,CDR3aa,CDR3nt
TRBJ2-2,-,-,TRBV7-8,CASSLGVPGELFF,TGTGCCAGCAGCCTGGGGGTCCCCGGGGAGCTGTTTTTT
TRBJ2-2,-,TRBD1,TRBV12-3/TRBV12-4,CASSLHRGLGTGELFF,TGTGCCAGCAGTTTGCACAGGGGGCTGGGCACCGGGGAGCTGTTTTTT
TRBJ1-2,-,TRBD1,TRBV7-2,CASSPGGDRGHYGYTF,TGTGCCAGCAGTCCCGGGGGGGACAGGGGGCATTATGGCTACACCTTC
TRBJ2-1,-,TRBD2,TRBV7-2,CASSLASGRVESEQFF,TGTGCCAGCAGCTTAGCTAGCGGGAGGGTAGAGAGTGAGCAGTTCTTC
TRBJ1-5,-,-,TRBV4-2,CASSQDMSRIPSNQPQHF,TGTGCCAGCAGCCAAGACATGAGCCGGATTCCTAGCAATCAGCCCCAGCATTTT
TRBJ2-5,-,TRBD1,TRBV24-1,CATSDTEGAGETQYF,TGTGCCACCAGTGATACCGAGGGGGCTGGGGAGACCCAGTACTTC
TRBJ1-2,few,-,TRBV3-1,CASSQNGMVHGYTF,TGTGCCAGCAGCCAAAACGGGATGGTTCATGGCTACACCTTC
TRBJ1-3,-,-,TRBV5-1,CASSFWPRADSGNTIYF,TGCGCCAGCAGCTTCTGGCCCAGGGCAGACTCTGGAAACACCATATATTTT
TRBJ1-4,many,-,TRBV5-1,CASSWTTGSPNEKLFF,TGCGCCAGCAGTTGGACAACAGGGTCCCCAAATGAAAAACTGTTTTTT
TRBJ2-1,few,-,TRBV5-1,CASSSLSSATYNEQFF,TGCGCCAGCAGCTCCCTTTCTAGCGCGACTTACAATGAGCAGTTCTTC
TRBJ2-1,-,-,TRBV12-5,CASGPGTLYSNEQFF,TGTGCTAGTGGCCCCGGGACTCTTTATTCCAATGAGCAGTTCTTC
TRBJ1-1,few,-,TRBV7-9,CASSLGGAITGTEAFF,TGTGCCAGCAGCTTAGGGGGGGCCATCACCGGGACTGAAGCTTTCTTT
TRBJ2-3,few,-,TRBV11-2,CASSKFSSLSTDTQYF,TGTGCCAGCAGCAAATTCTCCTCGCTTTCCACAGATACGCAGTATTTT
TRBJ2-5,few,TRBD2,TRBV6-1,CASRPGTSGSQETQYF,TGTGCCAGCAGACCCGGGACTAGCGGGAGCCAAGAGACCCAGTACTTC
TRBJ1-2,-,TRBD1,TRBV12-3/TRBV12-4,CASSPGQVLTYGYTF,TGTGCCAGCAGCCCCGGACAGGTTTTGACCTATGGCTACACCTTC
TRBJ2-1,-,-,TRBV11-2,CASSLVVPVGSNEQFF,TGTGCCAGCAGCTTAGTGGTGCCAGTTGGGTCCAATGAGCAGTTCTTC
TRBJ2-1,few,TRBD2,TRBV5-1,CASSLGLAGVPEQFF,TGCGCCAGCAGCTTGGGACTAGCGGGAGTTCCTGAGCAGTTCTTC
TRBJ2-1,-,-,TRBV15,CATSGELSLKEFF,TGTGCCACCAGCGGCGAACTATCCCTTAAGGAGTTCTTC
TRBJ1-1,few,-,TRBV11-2,CASSRGVDTEAFF,TGTGCCAGCAGTCGGGGGGTTGACACTGAAGCTTTCTTT
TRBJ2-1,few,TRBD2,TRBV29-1,CSVVAGGIYNEQFF,TGCAGCGTTGTTGCGGGAGGAATCTACAATGAGCAGTTCTTC
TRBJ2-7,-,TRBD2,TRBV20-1,CSAVGGGGLAGAKQYF,TGCAGTGCTGTGGGCGGGGGTGGGCTAGCGGGAGCGAAGCAGTACTTC
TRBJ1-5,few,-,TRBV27,CASSGTSSQPQHF,TGTGCCAGCAGCGGGACCTCCTCCCAGCCCCAGCATTTT
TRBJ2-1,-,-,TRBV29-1,CSVAPGLHNEQFF,TGCAGCGTTGCGCCAGGGCTCCACAATGAGCAGTTCTTC
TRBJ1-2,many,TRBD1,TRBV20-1,CSAAELDRGGYTF,TGCAGTGCCGCTGAACTGGACAGGGGTGGCTACACCTTC
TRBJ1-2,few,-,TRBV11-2,CASSLVRNQLLANYGYTF,TGTGCCAGCAGCTTAGTACGGAATCAATTGTTAGCTAACTATGGCTACACCTTC
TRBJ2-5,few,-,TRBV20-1,CSARDPTLAQETQYF,TGCAGTGCTAGAGATCCCACACTAGCACAAGAGACCCAGTACTTC
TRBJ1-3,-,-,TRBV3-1,CASSRSDGRSGNTIYF,TGTGCCAGCAGCCGATCGGACGGTCGCTCTGGAAACACCATATATTTT
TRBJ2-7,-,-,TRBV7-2,CASSLGTFQGYEQYF,TGTGCCAGCAGCTTAGGAACGTTTCAGGGCTACGAGCAGTACTTC
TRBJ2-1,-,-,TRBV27,CASSLRLDRNEQFF,TGTGCCAGCAGTTTACGACTAGATCGCAATGAGCAGTTCTTC
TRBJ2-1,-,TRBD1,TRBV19,CASSIHRDRDNEQFF,TGTGCCAGTAGTATACACCGGGACAGGGATAATGAGCAGTTCTTC
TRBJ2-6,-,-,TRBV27,CASSAPSSGANVLTF,TGTGCCAGCAGTGCCCCAAGCTCTGGGGCCAACGTCCTGACTTTC
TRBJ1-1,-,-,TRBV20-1,CSAIQGTNTEAFF,TGCAGTGCAATACAGGGAACAAACACTGAAGCTTTCTTT
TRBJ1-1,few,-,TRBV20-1,CSARPRGFTNTEAFF,TGCAGTGCTAGGCCCCGGGGCTTTACGAACACTGAAGCTTTCTTT
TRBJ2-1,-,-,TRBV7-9,CASSAYGGPSYNEQFF,TGTGCCAGCAGCGCTTACGGAGGGCCTTCCTACAATGAGCAGTTCTTC
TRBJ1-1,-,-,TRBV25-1,CASRGPETEAFF,TGTGCCAGCCGAGGGCCGGAGACTGAAGCTTTCTTT
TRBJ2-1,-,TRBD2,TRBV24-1,CATSDSSGRTSYNEQFF,TGTGCCACCAGTGATTCTAGCGGGAGGACCTCCTACAATGAGCAGTTCTTC
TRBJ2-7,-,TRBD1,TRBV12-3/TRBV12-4,CASSLLTGQGYEQYF,TGTGCCAGCAGCCTGCTCACGGGACAGGGCTACGAGCAGTACTTC
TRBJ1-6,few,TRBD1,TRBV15,CATSRPDRGDSPLHF,TGTGCCACCAGCAGACCGGACAGGGGGGATTCACCCCTCCACTTT
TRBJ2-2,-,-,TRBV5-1,CASREAPGELFF,TGCGCCAGCAGGGAGGCCCCCGGGGAGCTGTTTTTT
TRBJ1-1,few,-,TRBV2,CASRALQAPEAFF,TGTGCCAGCAGAGCCTTACAGGCCCCTGAGGCTTTCTTT
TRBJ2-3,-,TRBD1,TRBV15,CATSPGQPSGTDTQYF,TGTGCCACCAGCCCGGGACAGCCGTCTGGCACAGATACGCAGTATTTT
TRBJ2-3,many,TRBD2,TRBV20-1,CSARARSQLAGGIDTQYF,TGCAGTGCTAGGGCCCGGTCCCAACTAGCGGGAGGAATAGATACGCAGTATTTT
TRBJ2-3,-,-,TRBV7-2,CASSFSRADTQYF,TGTGCCAGCAGCTTTAGCCGTGCAGATACGCAGTATTTT
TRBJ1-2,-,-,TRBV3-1,CASSQFKDGYTF,TGTGCCAGCAGCCAATTCAAGGACGGCTACACCTTC
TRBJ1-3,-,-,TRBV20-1,CSARDRRRGFGGNTIYF,TGCAGTGCTAGAGACCGCCGTCGGGGCTTTGGTGGAAACACCATATATTTT
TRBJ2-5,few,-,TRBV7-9,CASSLNGRTETQYF,TGTGCCAGCAGCTTAAACGGGAGAACAGAGACCCAGTACTTC
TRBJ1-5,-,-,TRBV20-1,CSARGGVGQPQHF,TGCAGTGCTAGAGGGGGGGTGGGTCAGCCCCAGCATTTT
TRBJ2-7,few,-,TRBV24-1,CATSGQGVGDGNYEQYF,TGTGCCACCAGTGGCCAGGGCGTGGGAGACGGGAACTACGAGCAGTACTTC
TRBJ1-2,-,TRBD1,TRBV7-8,CASSLRQGGGYTF,TGTGCCAGCAGCCTAAGACAGGGCGGTGGCTACACCTTC
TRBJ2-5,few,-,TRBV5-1,CASSPIGQETQYF,TGCGCCAGCAGCCCCATAGGCCAAGAGACCCAGTACTTC
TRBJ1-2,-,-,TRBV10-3,CALRGLNYGYTF,TGTGCCCTGCGGGGGCTCAACTATGGCTACACCTTC
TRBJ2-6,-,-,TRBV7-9,CASSLAVSRSGANVLTF,TGTGCCAGCAGCTTAGCGGTATCACGCTCTGGGGCCAACGTCCTGACTTTC
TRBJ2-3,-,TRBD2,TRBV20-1,CSARDPQREGTDTQYF,TGCAGTGCTAGAGATCCACAGCGGGAGGGCACAGATACGCAGTATTTT
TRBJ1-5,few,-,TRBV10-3,CAISENDQPQHF,TGTGCCATCAGTGAGAATGATCAGCCCCAGCATTTT
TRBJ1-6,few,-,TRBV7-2,CASSLADQDNSPLHF,TGTGCCAGCAGCTTAGCAGATCAGGATAATTCACCCCTCCACTTT